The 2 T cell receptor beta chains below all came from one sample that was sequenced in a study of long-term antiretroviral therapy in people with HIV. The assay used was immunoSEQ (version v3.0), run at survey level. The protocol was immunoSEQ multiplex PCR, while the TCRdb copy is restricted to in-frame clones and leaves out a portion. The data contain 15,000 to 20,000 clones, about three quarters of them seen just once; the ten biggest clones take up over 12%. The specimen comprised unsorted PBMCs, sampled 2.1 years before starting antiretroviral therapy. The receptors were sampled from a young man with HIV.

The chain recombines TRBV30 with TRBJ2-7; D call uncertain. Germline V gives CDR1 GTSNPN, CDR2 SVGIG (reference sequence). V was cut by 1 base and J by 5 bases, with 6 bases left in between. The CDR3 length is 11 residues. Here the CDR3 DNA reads TGTGCCTGGAGTGACTCTGACGAGCAGTACTTC. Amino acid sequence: CAWSDSDEQYF.

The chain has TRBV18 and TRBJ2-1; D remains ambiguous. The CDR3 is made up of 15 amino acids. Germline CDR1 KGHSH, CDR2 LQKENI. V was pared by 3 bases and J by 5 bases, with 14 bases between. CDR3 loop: CASSPGWQFNNEQFF. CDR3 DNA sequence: TGTGCCAGCTCACCGGGGTGGCAGTTTAACAATGAGCAGTTCTTC.